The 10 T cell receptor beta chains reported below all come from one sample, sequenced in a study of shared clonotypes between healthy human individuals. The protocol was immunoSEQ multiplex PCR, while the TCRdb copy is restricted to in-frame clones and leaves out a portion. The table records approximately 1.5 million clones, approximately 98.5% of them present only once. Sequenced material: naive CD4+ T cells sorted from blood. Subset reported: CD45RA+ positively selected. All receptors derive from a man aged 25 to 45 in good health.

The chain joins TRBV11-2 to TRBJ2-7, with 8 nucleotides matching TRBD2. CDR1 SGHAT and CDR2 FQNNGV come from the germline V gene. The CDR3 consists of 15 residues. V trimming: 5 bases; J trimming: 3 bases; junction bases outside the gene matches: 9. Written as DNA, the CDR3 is TGTGCCAGCAGCCCCCCCGGGACTAGAAACTACGAGCAGTACTTC. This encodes CASSPPGTRNYEQYF. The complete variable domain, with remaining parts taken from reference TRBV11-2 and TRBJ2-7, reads EAGVAQSPRYKIIEKRQSVAFWCNPISGHATLYWYQQILGQGPKLLIQFQNNGVVDDSQLPKDRFSAERLKGVDSTLKIQPAKLEDSAVYLCASSPPGTRNYEQYFGPGTRLTVT.

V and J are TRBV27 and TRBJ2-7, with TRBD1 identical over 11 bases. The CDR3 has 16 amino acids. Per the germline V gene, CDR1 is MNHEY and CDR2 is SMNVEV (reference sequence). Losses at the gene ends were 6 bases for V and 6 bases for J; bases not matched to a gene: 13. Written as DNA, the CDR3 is TGTGCCAGCAGGCCTCTGTCCCGGGACAGGGGGAGCGAGCAGTACTTC. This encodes CASRPLSRDRGSEQYF.

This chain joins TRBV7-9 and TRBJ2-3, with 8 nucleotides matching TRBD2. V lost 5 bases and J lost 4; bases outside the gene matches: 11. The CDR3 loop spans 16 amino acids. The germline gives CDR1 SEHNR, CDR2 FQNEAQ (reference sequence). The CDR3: CASSAYSGVIPDTQYF. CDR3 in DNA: TGTGCCAGCAGCGCGTATAGCGGGGTGATACCAGATACGCAGTATTTT.

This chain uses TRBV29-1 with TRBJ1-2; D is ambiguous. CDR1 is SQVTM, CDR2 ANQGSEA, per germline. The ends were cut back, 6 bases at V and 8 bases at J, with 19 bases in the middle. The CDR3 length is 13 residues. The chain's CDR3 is CSVAMLPQTGYTF. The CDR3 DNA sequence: TGCAGCGTCGCCATGCTCCCCCAAACAGGCTACACCTTC. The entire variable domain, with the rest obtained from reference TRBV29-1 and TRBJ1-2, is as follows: SAVISQKPSRDICQRGTSLTIQCQVDSQVTMMFWYRQQPGQSLTLIATANQGSEATYESGFVIDKFPISRPNLTFSTLTVSNMSPEDSSIYLCSVAMLPQTGYTFGSGTRLTVV.

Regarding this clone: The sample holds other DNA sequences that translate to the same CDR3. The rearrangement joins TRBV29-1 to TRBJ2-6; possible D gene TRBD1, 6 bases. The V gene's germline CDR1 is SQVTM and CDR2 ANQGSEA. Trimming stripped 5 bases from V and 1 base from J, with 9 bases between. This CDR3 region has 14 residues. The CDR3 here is CSVLQGSGANVLTF. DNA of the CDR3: TGCAGCGTTCTACAGGGTTCTGGGGCCAACGTCCTGACTTTC.

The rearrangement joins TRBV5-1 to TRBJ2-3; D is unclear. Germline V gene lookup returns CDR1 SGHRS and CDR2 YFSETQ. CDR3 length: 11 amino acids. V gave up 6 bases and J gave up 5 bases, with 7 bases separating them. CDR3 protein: CASNVEDTQYF. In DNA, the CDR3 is TGCGCCAGCAACGTAGAAGATACGCAGTATTTT.

The CDR3 protein is CASSSHVGGLSYNEQFF. In DNA form, the CDR3 reads TGTGCCAGCAGCTCCCACGTGGGGGGACTCTCCTACAATGAGCAGTTCTTC. The chain uses TRBV5-5 and TRBJ2-1, with D perhaps matching TRBD2 (6 bases). Per the germline V gene, CDR1 is SGHKS and CDR2 is YYEKEE (reference sequence). V was pared by 3 bases and J by 0 bases, with 16 bases between. This CDR3 comprises 17 residues.

The CDR3, as DNA: TGTGCCAGTAGGGAGACAGGGGTAGCCGGGGAGCTGTTTTTT. Encoded protein: CASRETGVAGELFF. The V and J genes are TRBV19 and TRBJ2-2, with 8 bases fitting TRBD1. CDR3 size: 14 residues. The J segment lost 6 bases and the V segment lost 6 bases, leaving 6 bases of the junction unmatched. Germline loops: CDR1 LNHDA, CDR2 SQIVND (reference sequence).

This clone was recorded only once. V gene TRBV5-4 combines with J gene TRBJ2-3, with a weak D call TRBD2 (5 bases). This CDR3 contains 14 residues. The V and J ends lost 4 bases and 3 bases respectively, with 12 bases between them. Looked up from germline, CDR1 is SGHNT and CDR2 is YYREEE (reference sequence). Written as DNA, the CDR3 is TGTGCCAGCAGCACCCTGGGCGGGACAGATACGCAGTATTTT. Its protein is CASSTLGGTDTQYF. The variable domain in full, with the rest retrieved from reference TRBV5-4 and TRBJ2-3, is ETGVTQSPTHLIKTRGQQVTLRCSSQSGHNTVSWYQQALGQGPQFIFQYYREEENGRGNFPPRFSGLQFPNYSSELNVNALELDDSALYLCASSTLGGTDTQYFGPGTRLTVL.

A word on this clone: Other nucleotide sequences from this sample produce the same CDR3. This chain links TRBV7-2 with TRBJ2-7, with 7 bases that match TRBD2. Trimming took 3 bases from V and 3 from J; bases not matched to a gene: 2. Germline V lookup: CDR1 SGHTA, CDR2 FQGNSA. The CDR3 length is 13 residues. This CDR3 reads CASSLSGNYEQYF. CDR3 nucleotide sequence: TGTGCCAGCAGCTTGAGCGGGAACTACGAGCAGTACTTC.